The following is a TCR beta chain sequence with its context. This record belongs to a study of blood T cell repertoires in COVID-19. The junction had 6 bases not matched to a gene; V was cut back by 2 bases and J by 7 bases. The CDR3 has 16 amino acids. The germline V gene has CDR1 MNHEY and CDR2 SVGEGT. Method: immunoSEQ multiplex PCR; TCRdb's copy keeps in-frame clones and lacks some. This sample has 150,000 to 170,000 clones, with about 86% found just once. Everyone who took part was roughly 18 to 89 years old, and they came from roughly 25 US areas. Symptom resolution, clearance, or two negative PCRs marked the recovered donors of Cohort 3.

This clonotype originated in a man aged 50 or older who had recovered from COVID-19. The V gene is TRBV6-2 or TRBV6-3, the J gene TRBJ2-2; TRBD2 matches 11 bases. Sequenced sample: PBMCs or T cells enriched from blood (not recorded which). CDR3 region: CASSYTSGGLGGELFF. The DNA for the CDR3 is TGTGCCAGCAGTTACACTAGCGGGGGCCTCGGCGGGGAGCTGTTTTTT.